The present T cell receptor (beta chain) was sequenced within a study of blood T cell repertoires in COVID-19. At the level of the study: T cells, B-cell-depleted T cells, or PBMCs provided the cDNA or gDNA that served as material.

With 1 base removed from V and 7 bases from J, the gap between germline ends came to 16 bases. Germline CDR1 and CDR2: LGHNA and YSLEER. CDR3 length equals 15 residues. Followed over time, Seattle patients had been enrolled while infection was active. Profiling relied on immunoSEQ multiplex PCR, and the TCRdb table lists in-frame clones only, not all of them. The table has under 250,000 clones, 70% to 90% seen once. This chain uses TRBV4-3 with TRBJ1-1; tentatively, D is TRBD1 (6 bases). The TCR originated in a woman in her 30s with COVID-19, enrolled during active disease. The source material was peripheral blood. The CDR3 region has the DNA TGCGCCAGCAGCCAAGGAGTGAGGACAGCGGTTGAAGCTTTCTTT. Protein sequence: CASSQGVRTAVEAFF.